This T cell receptor (beta chain) was captured in a study of OX40 agonist ivuxolimab in advanced cancers. For the study at large: Dose-escalation subjects each had hepatocellular carcinoma, melanoma, renal cell or head and neck cancer. Study-wide findings and caveats: At doses 0.1 to 3.0 mg/kg, CD4+ and CD8+ clones expanded.

The CDR3 length is 14 residues. V lost 3 bases and J lost 4, with 12 bases in between. Per germline, CDR1 WSHSY and CDR2 SAAADI. Assay used: immunoSEQ multiplex PCR; TCRdb lists only in-frame clones, some missing. The table shows about 58,000 clones, with 75% to 90% occurring only once. This clone appeared a single time. Its antigen is undetermined. This receptor was identified in an adult with an advanced solid tumor such as melanoma, head and neck, liver or kidney cancer. This chain links TRBV10-2 with TRBJ1-2; D possibly corresponds to TRBD1 (6 bases). Sample: CD4+ or CD8+ T cells sorted from blood, taken in a trial of the OX40 agonist ivuxolimab. The chain's CDR3 is CASSDPGGSYGYTF. The CDR3 DNA follows: TGCGCCAGCAGTGATCCCGGGGGCTCCTATGGCTACACCTTC.